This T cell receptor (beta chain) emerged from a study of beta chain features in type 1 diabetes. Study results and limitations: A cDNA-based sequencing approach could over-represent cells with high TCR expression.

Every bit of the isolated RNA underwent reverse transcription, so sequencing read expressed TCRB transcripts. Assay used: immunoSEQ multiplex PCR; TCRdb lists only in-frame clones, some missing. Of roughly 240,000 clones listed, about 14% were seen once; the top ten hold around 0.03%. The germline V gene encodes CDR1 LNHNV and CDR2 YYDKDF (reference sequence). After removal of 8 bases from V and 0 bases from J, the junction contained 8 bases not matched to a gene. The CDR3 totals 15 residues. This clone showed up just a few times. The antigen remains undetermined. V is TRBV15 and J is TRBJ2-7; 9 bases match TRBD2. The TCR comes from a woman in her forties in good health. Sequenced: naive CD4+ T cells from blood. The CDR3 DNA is TGTGCCACCGGGCGGGAGGGGGCGAGCTCCTACGAGCAGTACTTC. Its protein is CATGREGASSYEQYF.